These 22 T cell receptor beta chains share one sample of origin, sequenced in a study of cytomegalovirus exposure and HLA in healthy donors. Primers: 60 Vbeta forward and 13 Jbeta reverse. Produced via immunoSEQ multiplex PCR; TCRdb's table is partial and in-frame only. The sample contains some 120,000 clones, around 10% of which appear only once. The sequencing input was PBMCs. Receptors were obtained from a man aged 25 to 40 in good health and CMV-seronegative.

There are a few counts of this clone. The V gene is TRBV10-1, the J gene TRBJ2-3; TRBD1 agrees at 8 bases. The CDR3 extends over 13 amino acids. Germline trimming cut 2 bases from V and 10 bases from J; bases unmatched to any gene: 5. Germline V gene lookup returns CDR1 WNHNN and CDR2 SYGVQD (reference sequence). The CDR3: CASSEGQGVSQYF. The CDR3 DNA follows: TGCGCCAGCAGTGAGGGACAGGGAGTGTCGCAGTATTTT.

This clone was seen more than once but under ten times. The chain links TRBV19 to TRBJ1-2; D gene unclear. CDR1 and CDR2 from the germline V gene are LNHDA and SQIVND (reference sequence). This CDR3 region has 14 residues. V lost 6 bases and J 3 bases, leaving 14 bases between the germline ends. The CDR3 DNA reads as TGTGCCAGTAGGGCGGGGAACGGATACTATGGCTACACCTTC. Amino acid sequence: CASRAGNGYYGYTF.

This clone has a handful of counts. The chain couples TRBV7-6 to TRBJ1-1; possible D gene TRBD1, 5 bases. The CDR3 loop spans 13 amino acids. CDR1 and CDR2 (germline): SGHVS, FNYEAQ. Trimming stripped 2 bases from V and 7 bases from J, with 11 bases between. The chain's CDR3 is CASSLRGGNEAFF. For the CDR3, the DNA is TGTGCCAGCAGCTTAAGGGGCGGCAATGAAGCTTTCTTT.

The genes are TRBV7-9 and TRBJ2-7; perhaps TRBD1 as D (5 bases). This CDR3 is 15 amino acids long. Germline CDR1 reads SEHNR; CDR2 reads FQNEAQ (reference sequence). Trimming pared 0 bases from V and 1 base from J, leaving 10 bases between. The CDR3 is CASSLAGRASYEQYF. In DNA, the CDR3 is TGTGCCAGCAGCTTAGCTGGCAGGGCGTCCTACGAGCAGTACTTC.

This clone was seen only once. The chain combines TRBV30 with TRBJ1-2, with a possible D match to TRBD1 (5 bases). This CDR3 is 13 amino acids long. Germline V gene data show CDR1 as GTSNPN and CDR2 as SVGIG (reference sequence). The V and J ends lost 5 bases and 4 bases respectively, with 14 bases between them. The CDR3 here is CAWDEGEGYGYTF. CDR3 DNA sequence: TGTGCCTGGGACGAAGGGGAGGGCTATGGCTACACCTTC.

The V and J genes are TRBV19 and TRBJ2-2; 12 bases are a match to TRBD1. Germline V CDR1 and CDR2: LNHDA, SQIVND (reference sequence). This CDR3 spans 18 amino acids. J lost 4 bases, V lost 3 bases, and 9 bases had no gene match. CDR3 nucleotide sequence: TGTGCCAGTAGTATGGGGACAGGGGGCATATCGGGCACCGGGGAGCTGTTTTTT. It specifies CASSMGTGGISGTGELFF.

This clone has a handful of counts. CDR3 DNA sequence: TGTGCCAGAAGCTTACGGAGTAGCACAGATACGCAGTATTTT. The encoded protein is CARSLRSSTDTQYF. J is TRBJ2-3 and V is TRBV5-3; D is unclear. TRBV5-3 is an open reading frame, and its role is uncertain. The CDR3 covers 14 residues. The germline V and J ends were trimmed by 2 bases and 0 bases, with 7 bases remaining between them.

This clone has only a few counts. The V call is TRBV6-1, the J call TRBJ1-6, with a possible D match to TRBD1 (6 bases). V was trimmed by 0 bases and J by 2 bases, leaving 8 bases between them. The length of the CDR3 is 16 residues. From germline, CDR1 is MNHNS and CDR2 SASEGT. For the CDR3, the DNA is TGTGCCAGCAGTGAAGCCACAGGGCCCTATAATTCACCCCTCCACTTT. This encodes CASSEATGPYNSPLHF.

This clone was seen a few times. The rearrangement uses TRBV7-2 and TRBJ1-5; a possible D gene is TRBD1 (6 bases). There are 14 residues in the CDR3. V was cut by 5 bases and J by 5 bases, with 13 bases left in between. Looked up from germline, CDR1 is SGHTA and CDR2 is FQGNSA. The CDR3, as DNA: TGTGCCAGCAGCATGGGGGGGGGCGATCAGCCCCAGCATTTT. Encoded protein: CASSMGGGDQPQHF.

Here the CDR3 reads CASSVARTGGRGQFF. CDR3 DNA sequence: TGTGCCAGCAGCGTAGCAAGGACAGGGGGCCGGGGGCAGTTCTTC. The chain is built from TRBV9 and TRBJ2-1; the match to TRBD1 covers 11 bases. The ends lost 0 bases at V and 12 bases at J; junction bases unmatched: 8. Per the germline V gene, CDR1 is SGDLS and CDR2 is YYNGEE. This CDR3 region has 15 residues. Looking up the rest from reference TRBV9 and TRBJ2-1 gives the full variable domain: DSGVTQTPKHLITATGQRVTLRCSPRSGDLSVYWYQQSLDQGLQFLIQYYNGEERAKGNILERFSAQQFPDLHSELNLSSLELGDSALYFCASSVARTGGRGQFFGPGTRLTVL.

The rearrangement uses TRBV4-3 and TRBJ1-5; no definite D call. Trimming shortened V by 1 base and J by 8 bases, and 15 bases separated the two germline ends. The CDR3 length is 15 residues. The germline CDR1 and CDR2 sequences are LGHNA and YSLEER. The CDR3 DNA is TGCGCCAGCAGCCAAGGACCTGAGGCCTTCGAGCCCCAGCATTTT. It translates to CASSQGPEAFEPQHF.

The V and J genes are TRBV7-9 and TRBJ2-1; TRBD2 matches 7 bases. The CDR3 contains 14 residues. CDR1 SEHNR and CDR2 FQNEAQ come from the germline V gene (reference sequence). J was trimmed by 7 bases and V by 1 base; bases with no gene match: 4. The CDR3 region is CASSLGGSKNEQFF. The CDR3 coding sequence is TGTGCCAGCAGCTTAGGCGGGAGTAAGAATGAGCAGTTCTTC.

This clone has more than one count but fewer than ten. V and J are TRBV7-2 and TRBJ2-1; D not resolved. The CDR3 has 14 amino acids. Trimming shortened V by 7 bases and J by 0 bases, and 10 bases separated the two germline ends. Germline CDR1 SGHTA, CDR2 FQGNSA. The CDR3: CASTLSSSYNEQFF. For the CDR3, the DNA is TGTGCCAGCACCCTCTCCAGCTCCTACAATGAGCAGTTCTTC.

The rearrangement links TRBV6-1 to TRBJ2-7; 8 nucleotides agree with TRBD2. The germline gives CDR1 MNHNS, CDR2 SASEGT. The CDR3 covers 15 residues. Trimming cost V 2 bases and J 3 bases; bases outside gene matches: 6. The CDR3 is CASSEYDGRVYEQYF. The CDR3 DNA is TGTGCCAGCAGTGAATATGACGGGAGGGTCTACGAGCAGTACTTC.

The chain is built from TRBV6-6 and TRBJ2-2; 10 bases fit TRBD2. Losses at the gene ends were 6 bases for V and 6 bases for J; bases not matched to a gene: 7. The length of the CDR3 is 15 residues. Germline V lookup: CDR1 MNHNY, CDR2 SVGAGI (reference sequence). CDR3 protein: CASSRTSGGAGELFF. Written as DNA, the CDR3 is TGTGCCAGCAGCCGGACGAGCGGGGGGGCCGGGGAGCTGTTTTTT.

V usage is TRBV5-5 and J usage is TRBJ1-5; the D gene is possibly TRBD1 (6 bases). CDR1 and CDR2 from the germline V gene are SGHKS and YYEKEE (reference sequence). Trimming left V 2 bases short and J 5 bases short, with 20 bases between. The CDR3 spans 17 residues. CDR3 DNA sequence: TGTGCCAGCAGCTTCCCCGACACCAACAGGGTCGATCAGCCCCAGCATTTT. Translation: CASSFPDTNRVDQPQHF.

The chain has TRBV7-9 and TRBJ2-5; tentatively, D is TRBD2 (6 bases). This CDR3 has 16 amino acids. The germline gives CDR1 SEHNR, CDR2 FQNEAQ (reference sequence). Trimming took off 5 bases at V and 0 bases at J, with 16 bases between the two ends. The CDR3 here is CASSMNGGADQETQYF. In DNA, the CDR3 is TGTGCCAGCAGCATGAACGGAGGGGCCGACCAAGAGACCCAGTACTTC.

The chain carries TRBV28 and TRBJ2-7, with 9 nucleotides matching TRBD2. The trim removed 4 bases at V and 4 bases at J, leaving 8 bases unmatched. This CDR3 is built from 15 residues. Germline CDR1 reads MDHEN; CDR2 reads SYDVKM. DNA for the CDR3: TGTGCCAGCAGTTCAATAGCGGGAGTGCCATACGAGCAGTACTTC. It yields the protein CASSSIAGVPYEQYF. Combining the CDR3 with reference TRBV28 and TRBJ2-7 gives the whole variable domain DVKVTQSSRYLVKRTGEKVFLECVQDMDHENMFWYRQDPGLGLRLIYFSYDVKMKEKGDIPEGYSVSREKKERFSLILESASTNQTSMYLCASSSIAGVPYEQYFGPGTRLTVT.

This clone was found a few times. The chain has TRBV23-1 and TRBJ2-7; 8 nucleotides agree with TRBD1. TRBV23-1 is an ORF for which the function is uncertain. The length of the CDR3 is 13 residues. Germline trimming cut 1 base from V and 4 bases from J; bases unmatched to any gene: 0. The CDR3 loop reads CASSQWTGYEQYF. CDR3 DNA: TGCGCCAGCAGTCAATGGACAGGGTACGAGCAGTACTTC.

This clone was counted between two and nine times. This chain uses TRBV28 with TRBJ1-3; D might be TRBD1 (5 bases). The germline V gene has CDR1 MDHEN and CDR2 SYDVKM. The length of the CDR3 is 14 residues. The V end was cut by 6 bases, the J end by 0 bases, with 9 bases between. CDR3 nucleotides: TGTGCCAGCAGCACGACAGTCTCTGGAAACACCATATATTTT. It encodes CASSTTVSGNTIYF.

The chain has TRBV9 and TRBJ2-2; D is uncertain. The germline V gene encodes CDR1 SGDLS and CDR2 YYNGEE. V lost 4 bases and J 6 bases, leaving 16 bases between the germline ends. The CDR3 sequence is 15 residues long. The CDR3, as DNA: TGTGCCAGCAGCCCCACTTCGGGTTTGGCCGGGGAGCTGTTTTTT. It yields the protein CASSPTSGLAGELFF.

This chain connects TRBV5-5 to TRBJ2-7; D gene unclear. Germline values: CDR1 SGHKS, CDR2 YYEKEE (reference sequence). The CDR3 runs to 14 residues. V gave up 2 bases and J gave up 6 bases, with 15 bases separating them. For the CDR3, the DNA is TGTGCCAGCAGCTTTAGCCCCTCGGTGGGCGAGCAGTACTTC. Its protein is CASSFSPSVGEQYF.